This T cell receptor (beta chain) was documented in a study of blood T cell repertoires in COVID-19. At the level of the study: Collection of acute and convalescent COVID-19 samples took place in the United States, Italy and Spain. T cells, B-cell-depleted T cells, or PBMCs provided the cDNA or gDNA that served as material.

This clone was observed many times. Assay: immunoSEQ multiplex PCR; the TCRdb copy retains only in-frame clones and omits some. The sample records around 250,000 clones, around 86% being singletons. Trimming took off 3 bases at V and 6 bases at J, with 24 bases between the two ends. The CDR3 has 17 amino acids. Looked up from germline, CDR1 is LGHNA and CDR2 is YNFKEQ. The chain links TRBV4-2 to TRBJ2-7; D gene unclear. The source is a man aged 18 to 29 with active or convalescent COVID-19. Sequencing used peripheral blood. CDR3 bases: TGTGCCAGCAGCCAGAGATCAGCCAGAGGATTGTTTAGCGAGCAGTACTTC. Residues: CASSQRSARGLFSEQYF.